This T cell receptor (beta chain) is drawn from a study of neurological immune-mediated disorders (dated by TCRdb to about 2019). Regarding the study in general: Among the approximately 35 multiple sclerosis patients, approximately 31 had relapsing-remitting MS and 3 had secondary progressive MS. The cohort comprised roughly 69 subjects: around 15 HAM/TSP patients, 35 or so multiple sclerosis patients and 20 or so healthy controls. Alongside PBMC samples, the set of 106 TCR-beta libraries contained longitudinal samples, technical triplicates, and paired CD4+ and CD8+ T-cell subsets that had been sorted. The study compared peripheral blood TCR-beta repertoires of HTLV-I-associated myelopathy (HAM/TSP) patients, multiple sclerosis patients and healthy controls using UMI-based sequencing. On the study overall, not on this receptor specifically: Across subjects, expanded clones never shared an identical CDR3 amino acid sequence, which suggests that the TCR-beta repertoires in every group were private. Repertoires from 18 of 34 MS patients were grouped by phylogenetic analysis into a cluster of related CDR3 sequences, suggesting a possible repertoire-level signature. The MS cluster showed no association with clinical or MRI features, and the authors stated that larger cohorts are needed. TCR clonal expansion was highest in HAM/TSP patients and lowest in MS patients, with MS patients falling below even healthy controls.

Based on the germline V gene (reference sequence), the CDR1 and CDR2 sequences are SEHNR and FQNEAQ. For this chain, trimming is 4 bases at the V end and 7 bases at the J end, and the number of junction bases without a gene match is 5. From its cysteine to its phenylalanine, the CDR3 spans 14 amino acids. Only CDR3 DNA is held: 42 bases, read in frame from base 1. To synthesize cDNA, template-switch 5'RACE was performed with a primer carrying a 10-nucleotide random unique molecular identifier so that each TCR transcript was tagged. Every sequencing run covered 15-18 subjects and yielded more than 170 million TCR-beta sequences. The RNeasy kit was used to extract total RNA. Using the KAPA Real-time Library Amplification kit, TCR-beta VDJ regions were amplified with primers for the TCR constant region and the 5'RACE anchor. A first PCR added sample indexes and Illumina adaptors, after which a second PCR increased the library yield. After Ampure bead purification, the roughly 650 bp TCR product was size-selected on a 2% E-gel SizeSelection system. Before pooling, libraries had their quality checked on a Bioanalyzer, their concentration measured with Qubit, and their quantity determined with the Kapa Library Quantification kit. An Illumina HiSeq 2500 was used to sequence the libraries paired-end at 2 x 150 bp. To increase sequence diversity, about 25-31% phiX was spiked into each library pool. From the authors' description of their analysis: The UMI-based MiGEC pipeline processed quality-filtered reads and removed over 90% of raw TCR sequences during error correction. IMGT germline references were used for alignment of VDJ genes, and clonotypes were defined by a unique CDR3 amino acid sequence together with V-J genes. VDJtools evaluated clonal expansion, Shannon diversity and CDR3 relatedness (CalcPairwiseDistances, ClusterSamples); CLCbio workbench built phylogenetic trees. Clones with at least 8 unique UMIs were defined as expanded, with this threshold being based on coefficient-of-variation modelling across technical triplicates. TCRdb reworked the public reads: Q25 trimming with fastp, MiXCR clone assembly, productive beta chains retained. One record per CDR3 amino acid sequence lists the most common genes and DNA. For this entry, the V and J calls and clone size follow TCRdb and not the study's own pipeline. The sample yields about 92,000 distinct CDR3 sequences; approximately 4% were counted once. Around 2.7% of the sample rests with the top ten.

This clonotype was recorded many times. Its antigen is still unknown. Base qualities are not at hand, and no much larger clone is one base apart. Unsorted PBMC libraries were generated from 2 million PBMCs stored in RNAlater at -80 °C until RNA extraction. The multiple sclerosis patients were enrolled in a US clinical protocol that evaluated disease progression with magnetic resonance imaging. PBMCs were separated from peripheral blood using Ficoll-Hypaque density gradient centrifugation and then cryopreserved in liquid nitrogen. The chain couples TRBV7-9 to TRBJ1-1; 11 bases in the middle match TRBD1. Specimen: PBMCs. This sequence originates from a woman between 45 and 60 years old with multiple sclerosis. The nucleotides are TGTGCCAGCAGCTCCCGGGACAGGGGGAATGAAGCTTTCTTT. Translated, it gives CASSSRDRGNEAFF.